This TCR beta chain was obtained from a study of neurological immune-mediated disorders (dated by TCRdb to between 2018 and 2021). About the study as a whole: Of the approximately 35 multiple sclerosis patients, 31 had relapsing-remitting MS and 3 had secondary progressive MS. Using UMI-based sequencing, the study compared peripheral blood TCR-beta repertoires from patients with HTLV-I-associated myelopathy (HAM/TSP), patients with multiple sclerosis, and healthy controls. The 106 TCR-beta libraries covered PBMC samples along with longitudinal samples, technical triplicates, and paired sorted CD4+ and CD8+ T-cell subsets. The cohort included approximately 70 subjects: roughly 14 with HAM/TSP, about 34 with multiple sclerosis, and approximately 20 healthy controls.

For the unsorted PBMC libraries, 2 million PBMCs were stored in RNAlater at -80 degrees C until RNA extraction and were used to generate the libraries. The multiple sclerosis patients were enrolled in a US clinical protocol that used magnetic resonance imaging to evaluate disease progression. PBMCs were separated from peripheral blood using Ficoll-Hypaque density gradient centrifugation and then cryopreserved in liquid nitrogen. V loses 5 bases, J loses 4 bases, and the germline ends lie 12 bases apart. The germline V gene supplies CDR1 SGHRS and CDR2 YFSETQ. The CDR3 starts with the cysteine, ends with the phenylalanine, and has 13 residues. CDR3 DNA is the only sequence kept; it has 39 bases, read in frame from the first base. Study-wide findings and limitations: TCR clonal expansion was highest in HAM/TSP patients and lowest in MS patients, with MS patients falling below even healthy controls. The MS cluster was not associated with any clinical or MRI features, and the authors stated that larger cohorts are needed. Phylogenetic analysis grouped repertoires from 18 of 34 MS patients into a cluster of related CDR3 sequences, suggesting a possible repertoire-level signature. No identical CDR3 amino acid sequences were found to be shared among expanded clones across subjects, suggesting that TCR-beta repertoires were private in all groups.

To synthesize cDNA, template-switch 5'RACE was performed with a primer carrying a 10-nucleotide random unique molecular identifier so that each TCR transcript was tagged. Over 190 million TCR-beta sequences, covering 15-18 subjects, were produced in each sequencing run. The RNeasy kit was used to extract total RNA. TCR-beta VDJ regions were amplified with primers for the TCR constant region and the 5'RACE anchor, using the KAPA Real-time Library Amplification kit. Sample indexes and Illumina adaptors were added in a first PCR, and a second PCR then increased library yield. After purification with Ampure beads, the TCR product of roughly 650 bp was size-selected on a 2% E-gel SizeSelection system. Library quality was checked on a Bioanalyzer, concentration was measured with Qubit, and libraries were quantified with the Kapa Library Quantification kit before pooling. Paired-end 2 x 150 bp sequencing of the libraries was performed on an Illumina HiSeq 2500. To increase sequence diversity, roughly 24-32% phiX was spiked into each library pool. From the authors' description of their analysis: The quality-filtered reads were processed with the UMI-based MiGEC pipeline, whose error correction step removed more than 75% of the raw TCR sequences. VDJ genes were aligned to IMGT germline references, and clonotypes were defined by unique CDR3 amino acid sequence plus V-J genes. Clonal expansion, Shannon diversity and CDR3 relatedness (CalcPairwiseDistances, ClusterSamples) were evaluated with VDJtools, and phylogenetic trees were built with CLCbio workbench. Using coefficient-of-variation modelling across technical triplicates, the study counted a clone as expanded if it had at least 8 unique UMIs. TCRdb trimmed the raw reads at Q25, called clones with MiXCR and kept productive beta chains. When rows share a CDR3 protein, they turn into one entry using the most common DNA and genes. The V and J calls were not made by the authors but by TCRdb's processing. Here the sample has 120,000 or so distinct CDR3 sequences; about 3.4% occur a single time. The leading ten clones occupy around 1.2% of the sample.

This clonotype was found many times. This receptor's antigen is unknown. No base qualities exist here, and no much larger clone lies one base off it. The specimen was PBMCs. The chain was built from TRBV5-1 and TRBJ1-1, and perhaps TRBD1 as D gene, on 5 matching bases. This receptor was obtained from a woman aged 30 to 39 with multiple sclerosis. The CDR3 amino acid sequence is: CASRGGVGTEAFF. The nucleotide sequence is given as TGCGCCAGCAGGGGAGGGGTTGGCACTGAAGCTTTCTTT.